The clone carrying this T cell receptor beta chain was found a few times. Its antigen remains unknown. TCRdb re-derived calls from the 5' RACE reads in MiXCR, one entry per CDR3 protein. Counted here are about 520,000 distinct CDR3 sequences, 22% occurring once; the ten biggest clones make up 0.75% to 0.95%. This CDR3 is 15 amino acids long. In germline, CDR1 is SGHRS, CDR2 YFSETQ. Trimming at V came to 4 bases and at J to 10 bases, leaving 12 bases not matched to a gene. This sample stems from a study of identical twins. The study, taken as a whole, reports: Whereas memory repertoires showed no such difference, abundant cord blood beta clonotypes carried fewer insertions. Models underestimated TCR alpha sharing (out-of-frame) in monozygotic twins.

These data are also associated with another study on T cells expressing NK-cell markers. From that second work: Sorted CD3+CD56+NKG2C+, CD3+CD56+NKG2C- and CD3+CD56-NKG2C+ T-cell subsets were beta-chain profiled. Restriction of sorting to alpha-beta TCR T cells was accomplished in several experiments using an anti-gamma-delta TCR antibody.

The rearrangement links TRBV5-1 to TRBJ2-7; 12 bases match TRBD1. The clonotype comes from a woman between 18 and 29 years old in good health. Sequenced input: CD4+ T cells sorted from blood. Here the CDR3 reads CASSPDGTGGFDQYF. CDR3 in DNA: TGCGCCAGCAGCCCCGACGGGACAGGGGGCTTCGACCAGTACTTC.